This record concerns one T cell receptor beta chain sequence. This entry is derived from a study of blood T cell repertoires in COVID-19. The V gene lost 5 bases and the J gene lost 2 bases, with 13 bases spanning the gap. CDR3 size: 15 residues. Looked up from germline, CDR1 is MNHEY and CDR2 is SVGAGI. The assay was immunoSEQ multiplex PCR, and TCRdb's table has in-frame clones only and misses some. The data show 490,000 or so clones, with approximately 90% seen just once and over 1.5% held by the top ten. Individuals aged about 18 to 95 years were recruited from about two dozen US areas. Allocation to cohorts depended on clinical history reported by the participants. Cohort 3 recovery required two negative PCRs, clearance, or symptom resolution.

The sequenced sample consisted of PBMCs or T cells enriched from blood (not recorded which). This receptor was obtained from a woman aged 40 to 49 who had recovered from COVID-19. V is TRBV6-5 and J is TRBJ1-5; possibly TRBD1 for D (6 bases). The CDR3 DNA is TGTGCCAGCAGTAATCCAAACAGGGGCAATCAGCCCCAGCATTTT. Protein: CASSNPNRGNQPQHF.